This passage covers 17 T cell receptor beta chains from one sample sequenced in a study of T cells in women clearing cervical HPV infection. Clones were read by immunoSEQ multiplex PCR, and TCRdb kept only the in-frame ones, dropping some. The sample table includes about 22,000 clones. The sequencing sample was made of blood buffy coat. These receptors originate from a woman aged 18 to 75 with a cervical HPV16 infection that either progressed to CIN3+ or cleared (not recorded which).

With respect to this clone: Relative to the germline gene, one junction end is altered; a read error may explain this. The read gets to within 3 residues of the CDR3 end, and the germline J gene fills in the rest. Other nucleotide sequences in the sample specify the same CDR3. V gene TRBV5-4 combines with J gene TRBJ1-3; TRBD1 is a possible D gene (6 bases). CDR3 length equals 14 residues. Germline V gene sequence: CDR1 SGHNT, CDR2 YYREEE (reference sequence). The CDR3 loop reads CASSPARGRNTIYF. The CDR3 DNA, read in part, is TGTGCCAGCAGCCCCGCGCGGGGGCGCAACACG.

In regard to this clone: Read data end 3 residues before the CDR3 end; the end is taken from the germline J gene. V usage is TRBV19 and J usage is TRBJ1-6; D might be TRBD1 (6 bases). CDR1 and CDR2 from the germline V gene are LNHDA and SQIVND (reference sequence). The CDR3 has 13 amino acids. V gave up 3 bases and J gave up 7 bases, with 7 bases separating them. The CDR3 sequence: CASSIRGNSPLHF. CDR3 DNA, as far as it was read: TGTGCCAGTAGTATTAGGGGGAATTCACCC.

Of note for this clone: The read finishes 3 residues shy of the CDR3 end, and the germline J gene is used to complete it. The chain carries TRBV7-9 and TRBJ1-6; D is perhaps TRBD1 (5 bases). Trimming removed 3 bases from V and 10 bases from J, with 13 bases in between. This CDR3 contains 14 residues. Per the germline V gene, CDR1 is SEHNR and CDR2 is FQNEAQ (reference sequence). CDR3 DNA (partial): TGTGCCAGCAGCTTCCAGGGTACAGGCTCACCC. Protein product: CASSFQGTGSP. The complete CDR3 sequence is CASSFQGTGSPLHF.

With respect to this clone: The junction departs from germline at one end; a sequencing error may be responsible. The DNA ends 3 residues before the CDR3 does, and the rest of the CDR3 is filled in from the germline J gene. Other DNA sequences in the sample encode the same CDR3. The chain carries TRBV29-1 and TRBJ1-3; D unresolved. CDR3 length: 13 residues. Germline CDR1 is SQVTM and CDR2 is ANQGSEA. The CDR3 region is CSVGGVAGNTIYF. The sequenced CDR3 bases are TGCAGCGTTGGAGGAGTAGCTGGAAACACA.

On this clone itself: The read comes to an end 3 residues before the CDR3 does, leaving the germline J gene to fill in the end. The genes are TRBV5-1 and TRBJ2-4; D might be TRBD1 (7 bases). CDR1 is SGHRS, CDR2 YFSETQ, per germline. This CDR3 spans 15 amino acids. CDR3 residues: CASSGRQGSGRFQYF. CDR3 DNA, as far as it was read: TGCGCCAGCAGCGGCAGACAGGGTAGCGGTCGGTTT.

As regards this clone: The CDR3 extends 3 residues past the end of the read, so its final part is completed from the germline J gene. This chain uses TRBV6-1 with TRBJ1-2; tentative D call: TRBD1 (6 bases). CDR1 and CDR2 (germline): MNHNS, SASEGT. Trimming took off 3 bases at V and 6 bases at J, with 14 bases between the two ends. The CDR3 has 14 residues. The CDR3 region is CASSERGGRDGYTF. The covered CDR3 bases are TGTGCCAGCAGTGAGAGGGGGGGGCGTGATGGC.

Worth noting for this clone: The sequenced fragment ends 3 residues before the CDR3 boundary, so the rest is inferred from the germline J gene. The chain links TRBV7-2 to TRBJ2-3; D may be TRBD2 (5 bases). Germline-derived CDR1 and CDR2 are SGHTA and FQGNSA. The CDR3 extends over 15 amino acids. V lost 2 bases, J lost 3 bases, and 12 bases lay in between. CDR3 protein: CASSLRLRGTDTQYF. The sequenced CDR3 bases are TGTGCCAGCAGCTTAAGGCTGAGAGGGACAGATACG. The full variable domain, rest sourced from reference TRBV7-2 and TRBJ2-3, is GAGVSQSPSNKVTEKGKDVELRCDPISGHTALYWYRQSLGQGLEFLIYFQGNSAPDKSGLPSDRFSAERTGGSVSTLTIQRTQQEDSAVYLCASSLRLRGTDTQYFGPGTRLTVL.

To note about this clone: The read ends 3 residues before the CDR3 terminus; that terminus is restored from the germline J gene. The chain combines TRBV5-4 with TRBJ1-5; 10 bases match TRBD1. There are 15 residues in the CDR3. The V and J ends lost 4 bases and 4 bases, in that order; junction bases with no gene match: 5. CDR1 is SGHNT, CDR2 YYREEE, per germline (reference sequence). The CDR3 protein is CASSAGTGVNQPQHF. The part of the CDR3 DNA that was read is TGTGCCAGCAGCGCAGGGACAGGGGTGAATCAGCCC.

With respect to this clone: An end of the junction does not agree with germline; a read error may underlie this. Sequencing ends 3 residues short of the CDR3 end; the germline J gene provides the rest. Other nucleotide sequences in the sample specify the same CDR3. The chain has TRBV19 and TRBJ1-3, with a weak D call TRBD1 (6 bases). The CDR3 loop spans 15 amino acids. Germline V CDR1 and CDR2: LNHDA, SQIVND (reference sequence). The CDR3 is CASSTGRGSGNTIYF. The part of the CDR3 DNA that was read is TGTGCCAGTAGTACCGGCAGGGGCTCTGGAAACACG.

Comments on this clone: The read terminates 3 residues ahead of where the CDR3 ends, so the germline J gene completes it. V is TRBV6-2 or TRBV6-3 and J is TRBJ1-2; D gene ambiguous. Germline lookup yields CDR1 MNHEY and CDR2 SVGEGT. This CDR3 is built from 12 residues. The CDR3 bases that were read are TGTGCCAGCAGTTATAGTGTAGATACC. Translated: CASSYSVDT. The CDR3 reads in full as CASSYSVDTYTF.

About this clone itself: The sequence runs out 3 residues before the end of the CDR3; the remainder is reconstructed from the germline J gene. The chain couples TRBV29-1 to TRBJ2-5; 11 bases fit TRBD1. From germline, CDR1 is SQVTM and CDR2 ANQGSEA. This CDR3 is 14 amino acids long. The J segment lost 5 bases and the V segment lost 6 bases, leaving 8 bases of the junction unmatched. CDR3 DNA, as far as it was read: TGCAGCGTGAGACAAGGACAGGGGGCCGAGACC. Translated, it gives CSVRQGQGAET. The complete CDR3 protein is CSVRQGQGAETQYF.

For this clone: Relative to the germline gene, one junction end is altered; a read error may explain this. The CDR3 spells CASSPRQMQNYGYTF. Incomplete CDR3 DNA: TGCGCCAGCAGCCCGAGACAGATGCAAAACTATGGC. The genes are TRBV4-2 and TRBJ1-2; a possible D gene is TRBD1 (5 bases). The DNA ends 3 residues before the CDR3 does, and the rest of the CDR3 is filled in from the germline J gene. The V gene's germline CDR1 is LGHNA and CDR2 YNFKEQ. The CDR3 is made up of 15 amino acids.

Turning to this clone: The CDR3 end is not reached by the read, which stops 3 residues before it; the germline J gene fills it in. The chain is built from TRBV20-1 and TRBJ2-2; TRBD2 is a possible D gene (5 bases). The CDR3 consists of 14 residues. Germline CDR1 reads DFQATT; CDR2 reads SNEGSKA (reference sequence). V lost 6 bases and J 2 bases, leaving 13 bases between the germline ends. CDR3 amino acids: CSAKLEKNTGELFF. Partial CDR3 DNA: TGCAGTGCAAAACTAGAAAAAAACACCGGGGAG.

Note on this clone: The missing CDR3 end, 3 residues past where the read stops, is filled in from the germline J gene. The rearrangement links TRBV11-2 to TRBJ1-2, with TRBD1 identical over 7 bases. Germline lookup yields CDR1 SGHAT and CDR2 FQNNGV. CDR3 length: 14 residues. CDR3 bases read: TGTGCCAGCAGCTTAGAAGGCGGGACAGATACC. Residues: CASSLEGGTDT. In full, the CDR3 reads CASSLEGGTDTYTF.

CDR3 DNA, as far as it was read: TGTGCCTGGACCCGGGACAGATACAATGAC. It translates to CAWTRDRYND. The full CDR3 protein is CAWTRDRYNDYTF. J is TRBJ1-2 and V is TRBV30, with TRBD1 identical over 7 bases. Read coverage stops 3 residues before the CDR3 terminus; the germline J gene supplies the remainder. CDR3 size: 13 residues. From germline, CDR1 is GTSNPN and CDR2 SVGIG (reference sequence).

CDR3 protein: CSVTGQGMNTEAFF. Partial CDR3 DNA: TGCAGCGTTACCGGACAGGGTATGAACACTGAA. The V call is TRBV29-1, the J call TRBJ1-1; 8 nucleotides line up with TRBD1. The CDR3 end is not reached by the read, which stops 3 residues before it; the germline J gene fills it in. The CDR3 covers 14 residues. The germline gives CDR1 SQVTM, CDR2 ANQGSEA. V shed 5 bases and J 0 bases; nucleotides not matched to a gene: 5.

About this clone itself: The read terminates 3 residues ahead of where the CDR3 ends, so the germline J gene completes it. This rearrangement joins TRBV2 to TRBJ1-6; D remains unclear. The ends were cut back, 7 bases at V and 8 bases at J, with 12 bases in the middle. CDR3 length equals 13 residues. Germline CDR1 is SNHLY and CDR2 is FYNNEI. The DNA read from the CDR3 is TGTGCCAGCATGACACGGAGGGATTCACCC. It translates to CASMTRRDSP. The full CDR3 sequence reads CASMTRRDSPLHF.